This T cell receptor beta chain was documented in a study of PD-1 blockade in classical Hodgkin lymphoma. Findings of the study overall: CD8+ TCR diversity did not rise significantly by C4D1, unlike CD4+. After ASCT, patients who started nivolumab under 1 year later were excluded.

As to this clone: Its antigen is unknown.

This CDR3 has 11 residues. The V and J ends lost 3 bases and 5 bases respectively, with 4 bases between them. Looked up from germline, CDR1 is SGHAT and CDR2 is FQNNGV. Time point of the sample: cycle 4 day 1 (C4D1), after 5 to 7 weeks of nivolumab. Every patient had relapsed following autologous stem cell transplantation, and cohorts differed in brentuximab vedotin exposure. TCRdb's copy holds only in-frame clones and misses some; the assay was immunoSEQ multiplex PCR. The sample holds tens of thousands of clones, 75% to 85% seen once. This sample comprised peripheral blood mononuclear cells (PBMCs), obtained before the fourth cycle of nivolumab. This sequence was found in a human donor with classical Hodgkin lymphoma. The gene calls are TRBV11-2 and TRBJ2-5; D gene uncertain. The CDR3: CASSFVETQYF. Here the CDR3 DNA reads TGTGCCAGCAGCTTCGTCGAGACCCAGTACTTC.